This T cell receptor beta chain is from a study of T cell changes during pregnancy in multiple sclerosis. This CDR3 region has 13 residues. CDR1 is SGHAT and CDR2 is FQNNGV in the germline V gene. Trimming took 1 base from V and 11 from J, leaving 12 bases between them. The assay was immunoSEQ multiplex PCR, and TCRdb's table has in-frame clones only and misses some. This sample has over 65,000 clones, with approximately 91% found just once. This TCR derives from a female donor with multiple sclerosis, enrolled in a pregnancy study. The specimen was peripheral blood, collected in the first trimester of pregnancy. This chain uses TRBV11-2 with TRBJ1-5; D is possibly TRBD1 (5 bases). Written as DNA, the CDR3 is TGTGCCAGCAGCTTAGGGGGCGTTGAGGCCCAGCATTTT. This codes for CASSLGGVEAQHF.